The next 2 T cell receptor beta chains were all read from a single sample in a study of T cells in Graves' hyperthyroidism and ophthalmopathy. TCR beta CDR3 region amplification was performed from RNA transcripts. The TCR CDR3 first-round RT-PCR relied on the HTBI primer set. TCRdb independently ran MiXCR on the multiplex PCR reads; one entry per CDR3 protein. The top ten hold around a sixth of the sample, which has over 450,000 distinct CDR3 sequences, under 15% seen once. The material sequenced was blood. These receptors all come from a woman under 30 with Graves' hyperthyroidism.

This clonotype appeared many times. The chain is built from TRBV27 and TRBJ2-1; TRBD1 agrees at 8 bases. Germline assignment: CDR1 MNHEY and CDR2 SMNVEV (reference sequence). CDR3 length: 15 residues. Trimming cost V 5 bases and J 4 bases; bases outside gene matches: 7. The CDR3: CASSIRTGKYNEQFF. Written as DNA, the CDR3 is TGTGCCAGCAGTATCAGGACAGGGAAGTACAATGAGCAGTTCTTC.

This clonotype was counted ten times or more. The chain couples TRBV6-1 to TRBJ2-1; the match to TRBD2 covers 11 bases. Trimming took 4 bases from V and 5 from J; bases not matched to a gene: 4. This CDR3 contains 15 residues. Per the germline V gene, CDR1 is MNHNS and CDR2 is SASEGT. As DNA, the CDR3 is TGTGCCAGCAGTGGGGGGACTAGCGGTGACAATGAGCAGTTCTTC. Amino acids: CASSGGTSGDNEQFF.